This entry describes one T cell receptor (beta chain). The antigen is not known. The CDR3 contains 14 residues. Germline V gives CDR1 ENHRY, CDR2 SYGVKD. The junction had 7 bases not matched to a gene; V was cut back by 6 bases and J by 4 bases. These data come from a study of blood T cells in healthy people across ages. Study-wide results and caveats: Investigators treated diversity estimates from one million T cells as underestimates. A greater number of naive CD4+ cells and higher diversity distinguished long-lived donors from aged donors.

A J-beta primer mix and a sample-barcoded 5' primer were used in a second PCR of about 7 to 12 cycles. The template-switch adaptor was a 5' adaptor with 12 random nucleotides. It tagged each cDNA molecule. TCRdb reprocessed the 5' RACE reads via MiXCR and lists one record per CDR3 protein. In the table there are about 1,500,000 distinct CDR3 sequences, under 30% of which are singletons. This clonotype was sampled from a woman in her 30s in good health. The V and J genes are TRBV10-3 and TRBJ1-1, with 8 bases lining up with TRBD1. Input material: blood. The CDR3 DNA is TGTGCCATCAGCTACAGGGGGGGCGGCACTGAAGCTTTCTTT. Its protein is CAISYRGGGTEAFF.